Shown below are 28 T cell receptor beta chains from a single sample sequenced in a study of human T cells and chemical hapten exposure. Time point meaning: pre-sensitization, week 0. Treatment reported: therapeutic diphenylcyclopropenone sensitization with weekly scalp DPC. TCRdb reprocessed the RACE reads with MiXCR, giving one entry per CDR3 protein. The table shows roughly 100,000 distinct CDR3 sequences, with about 12% occurring only once. The sample consisted of whole blood, taken in connection with sensitization to the hapten diphenylcyclopropenone (DPC). These receptors came from a woman aged 50 to 65 with alopecia areata. Some clones in this sample may be carry-over from other donors' samples.

This clonotype was counted many times. This chain uses TRBV11-2 with TRBJ1-6, with no clear D. The CDR3 consists of 14 residues. V was clipped by 0 bases and J by 9 bases, with 9 bases between them. Germline V gene data show CDR1 as SGHAT and CDR2 as FQNNGV. CDR3 DNA: TGTGCCAGCAGCTTAGAATTAGCTCTTTCACCCCTCCACTTT. It encodes CASSLELALSPLHF.

CDR3 sequence reads: CASSFGTLTGQPQHF. The CDR3 bases are TGTGCCAGCAGCTTCGGGACACTGACTGGGCAGCCCCAGCATTTT. The V call is TRBV5-6, the J call TRBJ1-5; D is perhaps TRBD1 (6 bases). There are 15 residues in the CDR3. The V gene lost 2 bases and the J gene lost 7 bases, with 16 bases spanning the gap. Germline CDR1 is SGHDT and CDR2 is YYEEEE.

This clonotype was seen a handful of times. This rearrangement joins TRBV6-2 or TRBV6-3 to TRBJ2-2, with D unresolved. The CDR3 spans 14 residues. Germline CDR1 reads MNHEY; CDR2 reads SVGEGT. Deletions cut 4 bases from V and 4 bases from J, with 10 bases between. CDR3 nucleotide sequence: TGTGCCAGCAGTTGGGTGGAGTTCACCGGGGAGCTGTTTTTT. Its translation is CASSWVEFTGELFF.

This clonotype was seen more than once but under ten times. The J gene is TRBJ2-5, the V gene TRBV6-5, with D perhaps TRBD2 (6 bases). Germline V lookup: CDR1 MNHEY, CDR2 SVGAGI. The V and J ends lost 2 bases and 3 bases respectively, with 13 bases between them. CDR3 size: 15 residues. The CDR3 nucleotides read TGTGCCAGCAGTTACGGCGGGACGCTGAAAGAGACCCAGTACTTC. Residues: CASSYGGTLKETQYF.

This sequence joins TRBV20-1 and TRBJ2-3; no clear D. CDR1 and CDR2 from the germline V gene are DFQATT and SNEGSKA (reference sequence). The CDR3 is 14 residues long. Trimming took off 5 bases at V and 1 base at J, with 13 bases between the two ends. The CDR3 is CSAPPMTGTDTQYF. The CDR3 DNA sequence: TGCAGTGCTCCACCAATGACTGGCACAGATACGCAGTATTTT.

The chain joins TRBV12-3 or TRBV12-4 to TRBJ1-2, with D perhaps TRBD1 (5 bases). The CDR3 sequence is 12 residues long. V gave up 7 bases and J gave up 8 bases, with 14 bases separating them. CDR3 sequence: CASTPGIGGYTF. The CDR3, as DNA: TGTGCCAGCACCCCAGGGATCGGGGGCTACACCTTC.

This clonotype was found many times. The chain links TRBV6-1 to TRBJ2-1, with a tentative D call TRBD1 (6 bases). V was cut by 2 bases and J by 0 bases, with 14 bases left in between. The CDR3 has 17 residues. CDR1 MNHNS and CDR2 SASEGT come from the germline V gene. This CDR3 reads CASSENRGGSSYNEQFF. CDR3 coding DNA: TGTGCCAGCAGTGAAAATCGAGGGGGTAGCTCCTACAATGAGCAGTTCTTC.

In this sample, this clonotype turned up a few times. The chain carries TRBV7-6 and TRBJ1-5, with no clear D. The ends were cut back, 2 bases at V and 0 bases at J, with 8 bases in the middle. CDR1 is SGHVS, CDR2 FNYEAQ, per germline. The CDR3 loop spans 15 amino acids. CDR3 amino acids: CASSLSHGSNQPQHF. Written as DNA, the CDR3 is TGTGCCAGCAGCTTATCCCATGGTAGCAATCAGCCCCAGCATTTT.

The chain recombines TRBV5-1 with TRBJ2-7, with D perhaps matching TRBD1 (6 bases). Trimming took 0 bases from V and 2 from J, leaving 12 bases between them. CDR1 SGHRS and CDR2 YFSETQ come from the germline V gene. The CDR3 sequence is 15 residues long. DNA of the CDR3: TGCGCCAGCAGCTTGGGGGACACCGTTACCTACGAGCAGTACTTC. Translating it yields CASSLGDTVTYEQYF.

The table lists this clonotype with a few counts. The chain joins TRBV6-5 to TRBJ2-7; tentative D call: TRBD2 (5 bases). V shed 2 bases and J shed 0 bases, with 8 bases lying between them. The CDR3 has 14 residues. CDR1 MNHEY and CDR2 SVGAGI come from the germline V gene. CDR3 sequence: CASSYGEHSYEQYF. CDR3 DNA: TGTGCCAGCAGTTACGGGGAGCACTCCTACGAGCAGTACTTC.

Concerning this clonotype: Possible read error: a much larger clone is one base away. V and J are TRBV3-1 and TRBJ2-4; 7 nucleotides agree with TRBD2. CDR3 length: 15 residues. Germline CDR1 reads LGHDT; CDR2 reads YNNKEL (reference sequence). The CDR3 DNA reads as TGTGCCGGCAGCCAAGATAGTGTTCCAGGGAGGGTTCAGTACTTC. Translating gives CAGSQDSVPGRVQYF.

This clonotype came up a few times. The genes are TRBV14 and TRBJ1-6; the D is unclear. Germline V CDR1 and CDR2: SGHDN, FVKESK. The V and J ends lost 1 base and 3 bases respectively, with 7 bases between them. The CDR3 totals 15 residues. Here the CDR3 DNA reads TGTGCCAGCAGCCAAGGGGTCGGCTATAATTCACCCCTCCACTTT. Amino acid sequence: CASSQGVGYNSPLHF. The full variable domain, rest sourced from reference TRBV14 and TRBJ1-6, is EAGVTQFPSHSVIEKGQTVTLRCDPISGHDNLYWYRRVMGKEIKFLLHFVKESKQDESGMPNNRFLAERTGGTYSTLKVQPAELEDSGVYFCASSQGVGYNSPLHFGNGTRLTVT.

This clonotype was recorded a few times. The chain carries TRBV7-9 and TRBJ2-4, with 8 bases lining up with TRBD1. With V trimmed by 5 bases and J by 2 bases, 8 bases remained unmatched. Germline loops: CDR1 SEHNR, CDR2 FQNEAQ (reference sequence). The CDR3 totals 16 residues. The CDR3 DNA reads as TGTGCCAGCAGCCCTCGGACAGGGCGATCCAAAAACATTCAGTACTTC. Protein product: CASSPRTGRSKNIQYF.

The V call is TRBV12-3 or TRBV12-4, the J call TRBJ2-5, with D possibly being TRBD2 (5 bases). This CDR3 comprises 14 residues. V lost 5 bases and J 4 bases, leaving 14 bases between the germline ends. CDR3 coding DNA: TGTGCCAGCAGTCCCGACGGGATCACAGAGACCCAGTACTTC. This sequence encodes CASSPDGITETQYF.

This clonotype was detected a few times. At one end the junction does not follow the germline gene, possibly because of a read error. This chain connects TRBV7-7 to TRBJ2-1; 10 nucleotides line up with TRBD1. The CDR3 has 14 residues. CDR1 is SSHAT and CDR2 is FNYEAQ in the germline V gene (reference sequence). CDR3: CASSPGTGANEQFF. As DNA, the CDR3 is TGTGCTAGCAGCCCGGGGACAGGGGCAAATGAGCAGTTCTTC.

On this clonotype itself: One junction end does not reproduce the germline sequence, and a read error may be involved. The rearrangement uses TRBV7-7 and TRBJ2-2; TRBD1 might be the D (6 bases). Germline V CDR1 and CDR2: SSHAT, FNYEAQ (reference sequence). There are 16 residues in the CDR3. DNA of the CDR3: TGTGCTAGCAGCTTTAGCCCCCTTCAGGGGACCGGGGAGCTGTTTTTT. Translation: CASSFSPLQGTGELFF.

There are many counts of this clonotype. The chain joins TRBV25-1 to TRBJ1-3, with TRBD1 matching 7 bases. The CDR3 loop spans 16 amino acids. Germline trimming cut 2 bases from V and 4 bases from J; bases unmatched to any gene: 8. Germline-derived CDR1 and CDR2 are MGHDK and SYGVNS. CDR3 residues: CASSEKPSTGGNTIYF. The CDR3 DNA is TGTGCCAGCAGTGAAAAGCCCTCGACAGGGGGAAACACCATATATTTT.

This clonotype has only a few counts. The V and J genes are TRBV11-3 and TRBJ1-3, with D uncertain. CDR1 and CDR2 from the germline V gene are SGHNT and YENEEA. This CDR3 is built from 14 residues. Between the trimmed V and J ends, which lost 0 bases and 1 base, there was a span of 4 bases. CDR3 DNA sequence: TGTGCCAGCAGCTTAGAGGCTTCTGGAAACACCATATATTTT. Residues: CASSLEASGNTIYF.

This clonotype was found many times. The chain links TRBV5-1 to TRBJ1-6, with no clear D. This CDR3 has 18 amino acids. Trimming stripped 0 bases from V and 0 bases from J, with 13 bases between. Germline loops: CDR1 SGHRS, CDR2 YFSETQ. DNA for the CDR3: TGCGCCAGCAGCTTGGTGGCTTCCCGAACCTCCTATAATTCACCCCTCCACTTT. Its translation is CASSLVASRTSYNSPLHF.

The CDR3 sequence is CASSSRSEQYF. CDR3 nucleotides: TGTGCCAGCAGCTCTCGGAGCGAGCAGTACTTC. The genes are TRBV7-2 and TRBJ2-7; no definite D call. The CDR3 spans 11 residues. Germline V gene data show CDR1 as SGHTA and CDR2 as FQGNSA. With 4 bases removed from V and 6 bases from J, the gap between germline ends came to 7 bases.

This clonotype was seen ten or more times. The chain employs TRBV7-2 and TRBJ2-7; maybe TRBD1 (5 bases). V lost 1 base to trimming and J lost 4 bases, with 14 bases between them. The CDR3 runs 15 residues. Germline V gene lookup returns CDR1 SGHTA and CDR2 FQGNSA. CDR3 region: CASSLVMGPGYEQYF. For the CDR3, the DNA is TGTGCCAGCAGCTTAGTGATGGGGCCAGGGTACGAGCAGTACTTC.

The chain links TRBV3-1 to TRBJ1-1; the match to TRBD1 covers 8 bases. Trimming took 6 bases from V and 2 from J; bases not matched to a gene: 5. Per germline, CDR1 LGHDT and CDR2 YNNKEL (reference sequence). This CDR3 has 14 amino acids. The CDR3 loop reads CASRRGQENTEAFF. CDR3 nucleotide sequence: TGTGCCAGCAGGCGGGGACAGGAAAACACTGAAGCTTTCTTT.

This clonotype showed up just a few times. This rearrangement joins TRBV6-2 or TRBV6-3 to TRBJ2-5, with TRBD2 identical over 14 bases. The germline V gene has CDR1 MNHEY and CDR2 SVGEGT. The CDR3 totals 16 residues. J lost 2 bases, V lost 5 bases, and 4 bases had no gene match. The CDR3 spells CASSPRLAGGQETQYF. CDR3 DNA sequence: TGTGCCAGCAGTCCAAGACTAGCGGGAGGGCAAGAGACCCAGTACTTC.

This clonotype has a count of ten or more. This CDR3 is CASSFDYPEETQYF. The DNA of the CDR3 is TGTGCCAGCAGCTTCGACTACCCCGAAGAGACCCAGTACTTC. This chain connects TRBV7-9 to TRBJ2-5; D might be TRBD2 (5 bases). The V gene lost 3 bases and the J gene lost 3 bases, with 11 bases spanning the gap. The CDR3 is made up of 14 amino acids. Germline V gene sequence: CDR1 SEHNR, CDR2 FQNEAQ (reference sequence).

This clonotype was counted at least ten times. The chain is built from TRBV24-1 and TRBJ2-2; D gene ambiguous. This CDR3 has 13 residues. CDR1 is KGHDR and CDR2 is SFDVKD in the germline V gene. V was cut by 5 bases and J by 0 bases, with 3 bases left in between. This CDR3 is CATSGPNTGELFF. CDR3 bases: TGTGCCACCAGTGGCCCGAACACCGGGGAGCTGTTTTTT.

The chain combines TRBV7-9 with TRBJ2-4; the D is unclear. The CDR3 has 12 amino acids. The germline V and J ends were trimmed by 0 bases and 8 bases, with 5 bases remaining between them. Germline CDR1 SEHNR, CDR2 FQNEAQ (reference sequence). CDR3 nucleotides: TGTGCCAGCAGCTTAGCGGTAGACATTCAGTACTTC. Residues: CASSLAVDIQYF.

Many counts were recorded for this clonotype. V usage is TRBV29-1 and J usage is TRBJ1-2; D not resolved. The germline V gene has CDR1 SQVTM and CDR2 ANQGSEA. This CDR3 has 13 amino acids. Deletions cut 4 bases from V and 4 bases from J, with 13 bases between. This CDR3 is CSVGEGSTYGYTF. In DNA form, the CDR3 reads TGCAGCGTTGGAGAGGGATCCACCTATGGCTACACCTTC.

This clonotype was recorded once. This chain connects TRBV6-2 or TRBV6-3 to TRBJ1-3; D remains ambiguous. Trimming pared 11 bases from V and 0 bases from J, leaving 20 bases between. Germline V gene sequence: CDR1 MNHEY, CDR2 SVGEGT. The CDR3 is 16 residues long. CDR3 sequence reads: CAHPGKHPNSGNTIYF. The CDR3, as DNA: TGTGCCCACCCGGGGAAACATCCTAACTCTGGAAACACCATATATTTT.